The present entry profiles one T cell receptor (beta chain) with its context. What it binds is not known. This CDR3 is built from 18 residues. V gave up 6 bases and J gave up 9 bases, with 31 bases separating them. Germline values: CDR1 SGHTA, CDR2 FQGNSA. Staining for CD45RO/CCR7/CD25/CD127/CD95/CD27 allowed sorting of CD4+ naive, central memory, regulatory and stem cell-like memory cells. This entry comes from a study of beta chain features in type 1 diabetes. Overall study results and limits: More deletions and fewer insertions at VDJ junctions were seen in type 1 diabetes patients. Whatever favoring of shorter templates PCR might show would apply equally to patients and controls.

Expressed TCRB transcripts were sequenced because the isolated RNA had all been reverse transcribed beforehand. Sequencing was performed with immunoSEQ multiplex PCR; in TCRdb, only in-frame clones are kept and a portion is missing. The sample consists of some 900,000 clones, about a sixth of them appearing once. This sequence joins TRBV7-2 and TRBJ2-3; D may be TRBD2 (6 bases). Sequenced input: naive CD4+ T cells from blood. The receptor comes from a woman between 18 and 30 years old in good health. Written as DNA, the CDR3 is TGTGCCAGCAGTGGGCGTTGGGGCGGGATCGGTTCTATGGGCACGCAGTATTTT. Translated: CASSGRWGGIGSMGTQYF. The entire variable domain, with the rest obtained from reference TRBV7-2 and TRBJ2-3, is as follows: GAGVSQSPSNKVTEKGKDVELRCDPISGHTALYWYRQSLGQGLEFLIYFQGNSAPDKSGLPSDRFSAERTGGSVSTLTIQRTQQEDSAVYLCASSGRWGGIGSMGTQYFGPGTRLTVL.